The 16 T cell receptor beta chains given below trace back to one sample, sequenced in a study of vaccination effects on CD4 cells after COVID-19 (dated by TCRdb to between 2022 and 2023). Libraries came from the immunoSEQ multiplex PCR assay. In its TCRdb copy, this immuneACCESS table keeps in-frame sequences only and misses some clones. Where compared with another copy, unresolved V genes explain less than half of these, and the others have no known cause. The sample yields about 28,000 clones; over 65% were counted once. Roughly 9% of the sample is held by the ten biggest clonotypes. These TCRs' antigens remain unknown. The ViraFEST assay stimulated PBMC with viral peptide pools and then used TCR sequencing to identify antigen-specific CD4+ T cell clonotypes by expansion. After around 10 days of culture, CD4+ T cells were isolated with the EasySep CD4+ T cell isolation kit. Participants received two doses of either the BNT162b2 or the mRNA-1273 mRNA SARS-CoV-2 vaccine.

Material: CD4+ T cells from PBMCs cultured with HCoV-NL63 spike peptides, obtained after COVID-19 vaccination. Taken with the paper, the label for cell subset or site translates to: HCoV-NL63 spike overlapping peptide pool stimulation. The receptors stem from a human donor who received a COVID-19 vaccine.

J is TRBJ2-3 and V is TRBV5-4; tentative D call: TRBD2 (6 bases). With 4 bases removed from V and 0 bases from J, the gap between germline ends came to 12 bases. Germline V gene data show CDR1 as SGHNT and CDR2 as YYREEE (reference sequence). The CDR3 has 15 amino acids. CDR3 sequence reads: CASSKGAGSTDTQYF. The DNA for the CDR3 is TGTGCCAGCAGCAAGGGAGCGGGTAGCACAGATACGCAGTATTTT.

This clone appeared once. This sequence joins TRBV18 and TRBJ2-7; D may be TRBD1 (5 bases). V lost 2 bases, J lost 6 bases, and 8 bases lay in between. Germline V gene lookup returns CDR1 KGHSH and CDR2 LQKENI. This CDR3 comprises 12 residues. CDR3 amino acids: CASSPTTVEQYF. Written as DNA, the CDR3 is TGTGCCAGCTCACCAACGACAGTCGAGCAGTACTTC.

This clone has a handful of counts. This CDR3 reads CASSLGFGNTIYF. CDR3 coding DNA: TGTGCCAGCAGCTTAGGGTTTGGAAACACCATATATTTT. The chain joins TRBV7-8 to TRBJ1-3; no reliable D call. Trimming took off 1 base at V and 3 bases at J, with 4 bases between the two ends. The CDR3 covers 13 residues. Germline V gene data show CDR1 as SGHVS and CDR2 as FQNEAQ.

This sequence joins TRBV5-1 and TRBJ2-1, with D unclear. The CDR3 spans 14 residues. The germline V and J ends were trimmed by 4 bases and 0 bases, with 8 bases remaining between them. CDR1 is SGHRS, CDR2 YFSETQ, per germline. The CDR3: CASSTGDSYNEQFF. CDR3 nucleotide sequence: TGCGCCAGCAGCACCGGCGACTCCTACAATGAGCAGTTCTTC.

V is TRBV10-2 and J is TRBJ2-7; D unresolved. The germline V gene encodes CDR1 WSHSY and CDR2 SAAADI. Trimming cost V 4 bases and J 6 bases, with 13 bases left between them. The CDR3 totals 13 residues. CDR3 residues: CASSVSTVPEQYF. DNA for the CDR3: TGCGCCAGCAGTGTGTCCACAGTTCCCGAGCAGTACTTC.

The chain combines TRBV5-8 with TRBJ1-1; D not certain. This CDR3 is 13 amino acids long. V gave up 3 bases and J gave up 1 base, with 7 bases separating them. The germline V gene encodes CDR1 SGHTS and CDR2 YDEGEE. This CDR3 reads CASSYRGNTEAFF. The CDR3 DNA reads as TGTGCCAGCAGCTACCGGGGGAACACTGAAGCTTTCTTT.

The CDR3 bases are TGTGCCAGCAGCCTAAAGACTAGCGGGGGGAACACCGGGGAGCTGTTTTTT. Encoded protein: CASSLKTSGGNTGELFF. The V call is TRBV7-8, the J call TRBJ2-2; 12 nucleotides agree with TRBD2. This CDR3 spans 17 amino acids. Germline CDR1 SGHVS, CDR2 FQNEAQ. Trimming at V came to 5 bases and at J to 1 base, leaving 5 bases not matched to a gene. The complete variable domain, with remaining parts taken from reference TRBV7-8 and TRBJ2-2, reads GAGVSQSPRYKVAKRGQDVALRCDPISGHVSLFWYQQALGQGPEFLTYFQNEAQLDKSGLPSDRFFAERPEGSVSTLKIQRTQQEDSAVYLCASSLKTSGGNTGELFFGEGSRLTVL.

This chain's CDR3 is CAITDRGQGDTEAFF. CDR3 nucleotides: TGTGCCATCACGGACAGGGGGCAAGGGGACACTGAAGCTTTCTTT. The chain employs TRBV10-3 and TRBJ1-1, with 11 bases identical to TRBD1. V trimming: 7 bases; J trimming: 3 bases; junction bases outside the gene matches: 7. The CDR3 spans 15 residues. In germline, CDR1 is ENHRY, CDR2 SYGVKD.

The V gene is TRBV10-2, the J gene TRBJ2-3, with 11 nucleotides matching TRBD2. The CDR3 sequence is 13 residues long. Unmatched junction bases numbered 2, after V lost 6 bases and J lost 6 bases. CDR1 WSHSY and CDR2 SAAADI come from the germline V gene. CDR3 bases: TGCGCCAGCAGGCTAGCGGGGGGTGATACGCAGTATTTT. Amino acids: CASRLAGGDTQYF.

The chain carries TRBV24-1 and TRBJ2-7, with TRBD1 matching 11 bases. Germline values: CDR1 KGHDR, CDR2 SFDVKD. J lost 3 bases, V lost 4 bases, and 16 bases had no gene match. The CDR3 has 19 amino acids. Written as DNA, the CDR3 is TGTGCCACCAGTGACCCGGGACAGGGGGAGACTAGCGCGGTCTACGAGCAGTACTTC. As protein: CATSDPGQGETSAVYEQYF.

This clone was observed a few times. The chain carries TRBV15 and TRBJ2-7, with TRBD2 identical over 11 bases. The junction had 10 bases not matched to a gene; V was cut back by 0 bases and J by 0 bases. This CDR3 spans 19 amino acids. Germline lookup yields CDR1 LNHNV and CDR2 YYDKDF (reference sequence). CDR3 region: CATSRELAGAPLSSYEQYF. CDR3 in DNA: TGTGCCACCAGCAGAGAACTAGCGGGGGCCCCCCTAAGCTCCTACGAGCAGTACTTC.

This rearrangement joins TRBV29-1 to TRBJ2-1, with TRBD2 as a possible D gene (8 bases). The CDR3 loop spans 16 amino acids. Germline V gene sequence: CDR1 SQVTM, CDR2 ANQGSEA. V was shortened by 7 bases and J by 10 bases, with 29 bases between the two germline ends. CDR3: CSAFTRGGQMMYEQFF. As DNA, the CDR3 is TGCAGCGCCTTCACTCGGGGGGGACAGATGATGTACGAGCAGTTCTTC.

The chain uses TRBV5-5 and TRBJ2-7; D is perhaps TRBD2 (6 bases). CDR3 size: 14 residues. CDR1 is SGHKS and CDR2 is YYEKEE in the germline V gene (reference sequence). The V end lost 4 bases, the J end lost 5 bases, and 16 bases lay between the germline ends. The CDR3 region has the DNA TGTGCCAGCAGCCCTGCAGGTTGGGGGGACGAGCAGTACTTC. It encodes CASSPAGWGDEQYF.

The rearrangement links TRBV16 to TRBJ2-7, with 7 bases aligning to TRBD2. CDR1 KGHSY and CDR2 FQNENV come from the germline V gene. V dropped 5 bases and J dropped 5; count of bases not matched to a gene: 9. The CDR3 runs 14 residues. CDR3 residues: CASSIWEGSDEQYF. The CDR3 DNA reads TGTGCCAGCAGCATATGGGAGGGTAGCGACGAGCAGTACTTC.

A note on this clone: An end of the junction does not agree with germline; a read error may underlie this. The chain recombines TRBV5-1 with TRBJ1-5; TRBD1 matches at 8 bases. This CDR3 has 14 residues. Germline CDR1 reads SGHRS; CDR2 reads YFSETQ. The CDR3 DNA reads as TGCGCCAGCAGCCCCGGACAGGGCAACCAGCCCCAGCATTTT. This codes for CASSPGQGNQPQHF.

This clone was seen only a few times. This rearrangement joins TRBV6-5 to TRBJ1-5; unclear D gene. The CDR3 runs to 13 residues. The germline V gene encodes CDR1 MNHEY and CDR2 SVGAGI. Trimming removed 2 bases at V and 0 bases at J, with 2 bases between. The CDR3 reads CASSYVSNQPQHF. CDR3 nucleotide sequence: TGTGCCAGCAGTTACGTTAGCAATCAGCCCCAGCATTTT.